This T cell receptor beta chain was obtained from a study of PD-L1 blockade in urothelial cancer. Study at large: Prior exposure to chemotherapy in patients amounted to 0 to 3 regimens received.

Study-wide results and limits: Durable benefit was linked to greater 3-week expansion of tumor-associated blood clones.

Clones were sequenced by immunoSEQ multiplex PCR, and TCRdb holds only the in-frame ones, with some missing. The sample consists of 66,000 or so clones, 88% of them appearing once. Indicated time point: peripheral blood 6 weeks after treatment start. Comments on this clone: Its cognate antigen is unknown.

The V gene end was trimmed by 1 base and the J gene end by 4 bases; junction bases not matched to a gene: 13. The CDR3 is made up of 19 amino acids. Germline-derived CDR1 and CDR2 are MGHRA and YSYEKL. Sequenced here: PBMCs, sampled around atezolizumab (anti-PD-L1) treatment. This clonotype originated in a man aged 55 to 70 with urothelial cancer. V and J are TRBV4-1 and TRBJ2-1, with 10 bases aligning to TRBD2. The CDR3 region is CASSQGDPRTSGLYNEQFF. Written as DNA, the CDR3 is TGCGCCAGCAGCCAAGGAGACCCTAGGACTAGCGGACTTTACAATGAGCAGTTCTTC.